The 29 T cell receptor beta chains below all came from one sample that was sequenced in a study of cytomegalovirus exposure and HLA in healthy donors. The study ran its PCR with 60 Vbeta and 13 Jbeta primers. Sequencing used immunoSEQ multiplex PCR; TCRdb keeps in-frame clones, though not all of them. The sample includes 150,000 to 200,000 clones, roughly 85% of them seen just once. Sequencing was performed on PBMCs. The receptor source for this set is a young woman in good health and CMV-seronegative.

The V and J genes are TRBV4-3 and TRBJ1-6; 7 nucleotides line up with TRBD1. Losses at the gene ends were 2 bases for V and 9 bases for J; bases not matched to a gene: 7. The CDR3 is 15 residues long. CDR1 and CDR2 (germline): LGHNA, YSLEER. The DNA of the CDR3 is TGCGCCAGCAGCCAATCGACAGGGAGAGGTTCACCCCTCCACTTT. It translates to CASSQSTGRGSPLHF.

About this clone: At one end, the junction sequence differs from germline, possibly due to a read error. The rearrangement joins TRBV7-9 to TRBJ1-4; 7 bases match TRBD1. The CDR3 contains 12 residues. CDR1 SEHNR and CDR2 FQNEAQ come from the germline V gene (reference sequence). The CDR3: CSSSLPRGKLFF. In DNA, the CDR3 is TGTTCCAGCAGTCTCCCCAGGGGGAAACTGTTTTTT.

This chain uses TRBV14 with TRBJ2-1; 10 nucleotides line up with TRBD2. CDR3 length: 16 residues. The V gene's germline CDR1 is SGHDN and CDR2 FVKESK. Trimming removed 0 bases from V and 10 bases from J; junction bases left unmatched: 9. Here the CDR3 DNA reads TGTGCCAGCAGCCAAGAGGTTCTAGCGGGAGTTCGGGAGCAGTTCTTC. The encoded protein is CASSQEVLAGVREQFF.

The chain couples TRBV4-3 to TRBJ2-7, with 8 bases that match TRBD2. CDR1 is LGHNA and CDR2 is YSLEER in the germline V gene. The CDR3 length is 16 residues. The junction had 7 bases not matched to a gene; V was cut back by 0 bases and J by 3 bases. This CDR3 is CASSQDLREVYYEQYF. The CDR3 nucleotides read TGCGCCAGCAGCCAAGATTTGCGGGAGGTTTACTACGAGCAGTACTTC.

V usage is TRBV19 and J usage is TRBJ1-5; D remains ambiguous. This CDR3 spans 15 amino acids. Germline CDR1 reads LNHDA; CDR2 reads SQIVND (reference sequence). The V gene lost 2 bases and the J gene lost 1 base, with 9 bases spanning the gap. As DNA, the CDR3 is TGTGCCAGTAGTATATTAACAGAAAGCAATCAGCCCCAGCATTTT. It encodes CASSILTESNQPQHF.

The rearrangement links TRBV6-1 to TRBJ1-2; a possible D gene is TRBD1 (5 bases). The CDR3 covers 14 residues. Germline V gene sequence: CDR1 MNHNS, CDR2 SASEGT. Trimming pared 3 bases from V and 1 base from J, leaving 9 bases between. The CDR3 is CASSDFGGNYGYTF. The CDR3 coding sequence is TGTGCCAGCAGTGATTTCGGGGGTAACTATGGCTACACCTTC.

As to this clone: Within the sample, other DNA sequences also encode this same CDR3. The chain joins TRBV14 to TRBJ1-2; maybe TRBD1 (5 bases). CDR3 size: 13 residues. Germline values: CDR1 SGHDN, CDR2 FVKESK. The germline V and J ends were trimmed by 4 bases and 5 bases, with 11 bases remaining between them. CDR3 sequence (DNA): TGTGCCAGCAGCCTGACTGGGGCTTATGGCTACACCTTC. Translating gives CASSLTGAYGYTF.

The chain links TRBV30 to TRBJ2-7; D call uncertain. V was trimmed by 1 base and J by 2 bases, leaving 12 bases between them. The germline gives CDR1 GTSNPN, CDR2 SVGIG (reference sequence). This CDR3 is built from 14 residues. Here the CDR3 DNA reads TGTGCCTGGAGTGATGGAGCCAGTCCCTACGAGCAGTACTTC. Protein: CAWSDGASPYEQYF.

This chain links TRBV10-2 with TRBJ1-2; 7 nucleotides agree with TRBD1. The CDR3 has 13 residues. Germline V gene lookup returns CDR1 WSHSY and CDR2 SAAADI. With V trimmed by 8 bases and J by 0 bases, 3 bases remained unmatched. The CDR3 nucleotides are TGCGCCAGCGGGACAGCAGCTAACTATGGCTACACCTTC. It encodes CASGTAANYGYTF.

This clone was recorded once. CDR3 nucleotide sequence: TGTGCCAGCAGTGAAGCCACCGAAGTAGCTAGCGGGAGGCCTTACACCGGGGAGCTGTTTTTT. Amino acids: CASSEATEVASGRPYTGELFF. The chain has TRBV2 and TRBJ2-2, with 11 bases fitting TRBD2. This CDR3 spans 21 amino acids. Germline loops: CDR1 SNHLY, CDR2 FYNNEI. V gave up 0 bases and J gave up 3 bases; unmatched junction bases: 15.

This sequence joins TRBV4-2 and TRBJ2-5, with D possibly being TRBD1 (5 bases). Germline loops: CDR1 LGHNA, CDR2 YNFKEQ. Trimming left V 1 base short and J 0 bases short, with 6 bases between. The CDR3 length is 14 residues. The CDR3 here is CASSQGQNQETQYF. The CDR3 nucleotides read TGTGCCAGCAGCCAAGGACAGAACCAAGAGACCCAGTACTTC.

The CDR3 nucleotides read TGTGCCAGCAGCGTAGCGGGAGGCTATTCTTATTACAATGAGCAGTTCTTC. Translating gives CASSVAGGYSYYNEQFF. This chain links TRBV9 with TRBJ2-1; TRBD2 matches 7 bases. With 0 bases clipped from V and 4 bases from J, the junction kept 10 bases outside the gene matches. Germline CDR1 is SGDLS and CDR2 is YYNGEE. CDR3 length: 17 residues.

This rearrangement joins TRBV19 to TRBJ1-2; D remains ambiguous. Germline V gene data show CDR1 as LNHDA and CDR2 as SQIVND (reference sequence). The CDR3 runs to 15 residues. Trimming pared 11 bases from V and 4 bases from J, leaving 23 bases between. CDR3 amino acids: CAARGPEVGSYGYTF. In nucleotides, the CDR3 is TGTGCCGCCCGAGGTCCCGAAGTTGGCAGCTATGGCTACACCTTC.

V and J are TRBV2 and TRBJ2-3; perhaps TRBD2 as D (6 bases). V lost 1 base and J 4 bases, leaving 15 bases between the germline ends. The CDR3 extends over 16 amino acids. The germline gives CDR1 SNHLY, CDR2 FYNNEI. Here the CDR3 reads CASSEGPPSSADTQYF. The CDR3 DNA follows: TGTGCCAGCAGTGAAGGTCCCCCCTCTAGCGCAGATACGCAGTATTTT.

This rearrangement joins TRBV11-2 to TRBJ2-5; perhaps TRBD1 as D (6 bases). The V gene's germline CDR1 is SGHAT and CDR2 FQNNGV. V lost 6 bases and J 1 base, leaving 15 bases between the germline ends. The CDR3 is made up of 15 amino acids. The CDR3 region has the DNA TGTGCCAGCAGTTCAGGACAGAACTTCCAAGAGACCCAGTACTTC. Translating it yields CASSSGQNFQETQYF. The complete variable domain, with remaining parts taken from reference TRBV11-2 and TRBJ2-5, reads EAGVAQSPRYKIIEKRQSVAFWCNPISGHATLYWYQQILGQGPKLLIQFQNNGVVDDSQLPKDRFSAERLKGVDSTLKIQPAKLEDSAVYLCASSSGQNFQETQYFGPGTRLLVL.

This clone came up once. This chain links TRBV5-5 with TRBJ2-3; 10 bases match TRBD1. J gave up 5 bases and V 2 bases, and 11 bases lay outside the gene matches. The CDR3 contains 17 residues. Per germline, CDR1 SGHKS and CDR2 YYEKEE (reference sequence). The CDR3 DNA reads as TGTGCCAGCAGCTTTGAGGACAGGGGGTTGGGTATAGATACGCAGTATTTT. It translates to CASSFEDRGLGIDTQYF.

The V call is TRBV5-6, the J call TRBJ1-5, with D uncertain. V was cut by 0 bases and J by 3 bases, with 7 bases left in between. Germline CDR1 is SGHDT and CDR2 is YYEEEE. CDR3 length equals 14 residues. DNA of the CDR3: TGTGCCAGCAGCTTGGCGAGCTCCAATCAGCCCCAGCATTTT. Translated, it gives CASSLASSNQPQHF.

This clone occurred once. At one of its ends the junction is not consistent with the germline gene, which may arise from a read error. The V call is TRBV7-9, the J call TRBJ1-4, with a tentative D call TRBD1 (5 bases). This CDR3 has 16 amino acids. Germline values: CDR1 SEHNR, CDR2 FQNEAQ (reference sequence). The DNA for the CDR3 is TGTTCCAGCAGCTTAGGGGTGGGAGCAACTAATGAAAAACTGTTTTTT. Translation: CSSSLGVGATNEKLFF.

The CDR3 spells CASSPGHISYEQYF. CDR3 in DNA: TGTGCCAGCTCACCAGGCCACATCTCCTACGAGCAGTACTTC. The chain uses TRBV18 and TRBJ2-7; no definite D call. V lost 2 bases and J 0 bases, leaving 8 bases between the germline ends. The CDR3 runs to 14 residues. The V gene's germline CDR1 is KGHSH and CDR2 LQKENI. Complete variable domain (other parts from reference TRBV18 and TRBJ2-7): NAGVMQNPRHLVRRRGQEARLRCSPMKGHSHVYWYRQLPEEGLKFMVYLQKENIIDESGMPKERFSAEFPKEGPSILRIQQVVRGDSAAYFCASSPGHISYEQYFGPGTRLTVT.

The J gene is TRBJ2-2, the V gene TRBV11-3; possible D gene TRBD1, 5 bases. The length of the CDR3 is 17 residues. Trimming shortened V by 5 bases and J by 4 bases, and 20 bases separated the two germline ends. Germline V lookup: CDR1 SGHNT, CDR2 YENEEA. The CDR3 is CASSTLFTRAITGELFF. Written as DNA, the CDR3 is TGTGCCAGCAGCACTCTCTTCACCAGGGCTATCACCGGGGAGCTGTTTTTT.

This sequence joins TRBV10-3 and TRBJ1-3, with 8 positions matching TRBD1. Germline values: CDR1 ENHRY, CDR2 SYGVKD. With 6 bases clipped from V and 3 bases from J, the junction kept 7 bases outside the gene matches. This CDR3 region has 15 residues. CDR3 loop: CAIRLDREYGNTIYF. The CDR3, as DNA: TGTGCCATCAGATTGGACAGGGAATATGGAAACACCATATATTTT.

The chain is built from TRBV4-3 and TRBJ2-5; D gene uncertain. Trimming left V 2 bases short and J 3 bases short, with 10 bases between. The CDR3 is 14 amino acids. CDR1 LGHNA and CDR2 YSLEER come from the germline V gene. CDR3 sequence reads: CASSQRLAEETQYF. The CDR3 region has the DNA TGCGCCAGCAGCCAAAGATTGGCAGAAGAGACCCAGTACTTC.

This clone was seen more than once but under ten times. DNA for the CDR3: TGCAGCGTTGAAGATAGGGGGCGATACAATGAGCAGTTCTTC. As protein: CSVEDRGRYNEQFF. V gene TRBV29-1 combines with J gene TRBJ2-1; 7 nucleotides line up with TRBD1. Germline V lookup: CDR1 SQVTM, CDR2 ANQGSEA. Trimming removed 0 bases from V and 4 bases from J; junction bases left unmatched: 3. The CDR3 covers 14 residues.

This clone turned up a few times. This chain uses TRBV30 with TRBJ1-1; the D gene is possibly TRBD1 (5 bases). The CDR3 is 12 amino acids. Per the germline V gene, CDR1 is GTSNPN and CDR2 is SVGIG (reference sequence). Trimming removed 2 bases from V and 8 bases from J, with 12 bases in between. Here the CDR3 reads CAWSLLPGEAFF. CDR3 nucleotide sequence: TGTGCCTGGAGTCTACTTCCAGGGGAAGCTTTCTTT. Full variable domain (missing parts from reference TRBV30 and TRBJ1-1): SQTIHQWPATLVQPVGSPLSLECTVEGTSNPNLYWYRQAAGRGLQLLFYSVGIGQISSEVPQNLSASRPQDRQFILSSKKLLLSDSGFYLCAWSLLPGEAFFGQGTRLTVV.

The table lists this clone with a few counts. This chain uses TRBV27 with TRBJ2-1; D might be TRBD1 (6 bases). Germline assignment: CDR1 MNHEY and CDR2 SMNVEV (reference sequence). The CDR3 loop spans 17 amino acids. V gave up 5 bases and J gave up 8 bases, with 25 bases separating them. CDR3 in amino acids: CASSPLQGRAGWDEQFF. The DNA of the CDR3 is TGTGCCAGCAGTCCCCTGCAGGGGCGGGCGGGCTGGGATGAGCAGTTCTTC.

The chain combines TRBV5-4 with TRBJ2-2, with TRBD2 matching over 8 bases. This CDR3 has 17 residues. With 4 bases clipped from V and 6 bases from J, the junction kept 14 bases outside the gene matches. Per the germline V gene, CDR1 is SGHNT and CDR2 is YYREEE (reference sequence). The CDR3 DNA reads TGTGCCAGCAGCCCCCTTTTGAGCGGGAGTGGGGCCGGGGAGCTGTTTTTT. It codes for CASSPLLSGSGAGELFF.

The CDR3 DNA reads TGTGCCAGAAGCTCGACAGGGGACGGGACCCAGTACTTC. This sequence encodes CARSSTGDGTQYF. The rearrangement joins TRBV5-3 to TRBJ2-5; 8 nucleotides match TRBD1. TRBV5-3 qualifies as an ORF whose function is uncertain. There are 13 residues in the CDR3. The ends lost 3 bases at V and 7 bases at J; junction bases unmatched: 5.

V and J are TRBV6-1 and TRBJ2-1; 10 bases line up with TRBD2. The CDR3 covers 18 residues. CDR1 is MNHNS, CDR2 SASEGT, per germline. Losses at the gene ends were 4 bases for V and 0 bases for J; bases not matched to a gene: 9. The CDR3 DNA follows: TGTGCCAGCAGTGCCGGGACTAGCGCTTTGAGCTCCTACAATGAGCAGTTCTTC. It codes for CASSAGTSALSSYNEQFF.

The CDR3 region is CASSGIGQELSSYEQYF. The CDR3 coding sequence is TGTGCCAGCAGCGGGATTGGACAGGAGCTCTCCTCCTACGAGCAGTACTTC. The genes are TRBV5-8 and TRBJ2-7; 7 bases map to TRBD1. The CDR3 has 17 amino acids. V trimming: 4 bases; J trimming: 0 bases; junction bases outside the gene matches: 13. Germline lookup yields CDR1 SGHTS and CDR2 YDEGEE.